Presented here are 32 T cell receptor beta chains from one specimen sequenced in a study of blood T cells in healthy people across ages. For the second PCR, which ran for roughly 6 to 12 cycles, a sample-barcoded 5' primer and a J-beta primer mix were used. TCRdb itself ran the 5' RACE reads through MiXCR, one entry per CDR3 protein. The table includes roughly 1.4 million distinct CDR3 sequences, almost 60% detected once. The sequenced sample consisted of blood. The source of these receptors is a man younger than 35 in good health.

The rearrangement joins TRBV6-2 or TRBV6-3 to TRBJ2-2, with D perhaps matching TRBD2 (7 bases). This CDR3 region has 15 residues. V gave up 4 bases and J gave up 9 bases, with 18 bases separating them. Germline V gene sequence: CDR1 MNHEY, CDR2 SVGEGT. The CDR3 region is CASSFFGGGVRELFF. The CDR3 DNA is TGTGCCAGCAGTTTCTTCGGAGGGGGGGTTCGGGAGCTGTTTTTT.

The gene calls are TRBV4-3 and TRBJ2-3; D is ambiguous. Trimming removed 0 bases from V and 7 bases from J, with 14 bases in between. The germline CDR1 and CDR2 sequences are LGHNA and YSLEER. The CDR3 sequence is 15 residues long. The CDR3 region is CASSQDRTAPYTQYF. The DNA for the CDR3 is TGCGCCAGCAGCCAAGATAGGACGGCCCCTTATACGCAGTATTTT.

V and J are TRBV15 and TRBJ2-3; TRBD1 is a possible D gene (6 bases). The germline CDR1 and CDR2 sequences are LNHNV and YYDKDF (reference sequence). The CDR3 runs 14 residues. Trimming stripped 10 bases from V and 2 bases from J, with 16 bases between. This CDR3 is CASQKGGFTDTQYF. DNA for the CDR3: TGTGCCAGCCAAAAAGGGGGATTCACAGATACGCAGTATTTT.

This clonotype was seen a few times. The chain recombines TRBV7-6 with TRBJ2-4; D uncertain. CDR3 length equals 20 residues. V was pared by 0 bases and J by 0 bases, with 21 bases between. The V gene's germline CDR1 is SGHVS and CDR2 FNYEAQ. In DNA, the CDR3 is TGTGCCAGCAGCTTAGCTACACTGACACACGGAGTTATAGCCAAAAACATTCAGTACTTC. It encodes CASSLATLTHGVIAKNIQYF.

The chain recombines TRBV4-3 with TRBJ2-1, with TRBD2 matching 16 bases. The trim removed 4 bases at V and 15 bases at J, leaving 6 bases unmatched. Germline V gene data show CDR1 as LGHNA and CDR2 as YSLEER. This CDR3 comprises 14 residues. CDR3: CASSPGTSGGVRFF. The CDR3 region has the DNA TGCGCCAGCAGCCCCGGGACTAGCGGGGGGGTGAGGTTCTTC.

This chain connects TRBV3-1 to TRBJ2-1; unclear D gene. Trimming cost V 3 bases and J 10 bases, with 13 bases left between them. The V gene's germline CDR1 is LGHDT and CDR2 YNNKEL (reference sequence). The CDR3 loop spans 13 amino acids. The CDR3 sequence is CASSQGSWLEQFF. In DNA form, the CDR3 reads TGTGCCAGCAGCCAGGGATCCTGGTTGGAGCAGTTCTTC.

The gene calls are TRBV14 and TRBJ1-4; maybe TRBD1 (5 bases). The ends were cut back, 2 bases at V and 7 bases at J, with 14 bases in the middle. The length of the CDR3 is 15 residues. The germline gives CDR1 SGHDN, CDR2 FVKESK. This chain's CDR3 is CASSQFGTSGEKLFF. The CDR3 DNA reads TGTGCCAGCAGCCAATTCGGGACGTCGGGTGAAAAACTGTTTTTT.

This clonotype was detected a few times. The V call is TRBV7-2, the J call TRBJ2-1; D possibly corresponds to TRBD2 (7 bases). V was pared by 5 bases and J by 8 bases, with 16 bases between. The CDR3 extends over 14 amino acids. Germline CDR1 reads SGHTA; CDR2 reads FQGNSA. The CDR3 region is CASSAGGGPDEQFF. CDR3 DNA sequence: TGTGCCAGCAGCGCTGGGGGGGGGCCGGATGAGCAGTTCTTC.

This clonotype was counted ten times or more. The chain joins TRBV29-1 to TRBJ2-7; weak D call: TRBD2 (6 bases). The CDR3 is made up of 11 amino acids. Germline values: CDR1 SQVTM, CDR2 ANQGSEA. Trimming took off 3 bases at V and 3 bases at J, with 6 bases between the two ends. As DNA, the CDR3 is TGCAGCGTTGAGGGGGGCTACGAGCAGTACTTC. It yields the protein CSVEGGYEQYF.

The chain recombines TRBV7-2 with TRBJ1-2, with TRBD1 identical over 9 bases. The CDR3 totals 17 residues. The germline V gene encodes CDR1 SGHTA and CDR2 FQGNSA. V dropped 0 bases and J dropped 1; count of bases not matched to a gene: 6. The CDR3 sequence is CASSLATGGSYNYGYTF. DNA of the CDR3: TGTGCCAGCAGCTTAGCGACAGGGGGGAGCTATAACTATGGCTACACCTTC.

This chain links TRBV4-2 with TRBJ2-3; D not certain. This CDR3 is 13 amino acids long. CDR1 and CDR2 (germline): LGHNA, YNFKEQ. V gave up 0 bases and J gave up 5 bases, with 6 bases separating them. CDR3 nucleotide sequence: TGTGCCAGCAGCCAAGATTGGGGAGATACGCAGTATTTT. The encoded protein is CASSQDWGDTQYF.

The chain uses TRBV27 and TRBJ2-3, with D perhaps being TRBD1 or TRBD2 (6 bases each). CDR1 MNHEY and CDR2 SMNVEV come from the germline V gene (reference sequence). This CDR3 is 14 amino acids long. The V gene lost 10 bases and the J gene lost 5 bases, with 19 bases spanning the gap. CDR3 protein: CATPLPGAKDTQYF. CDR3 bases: TGTGCCACCCCTTTGCCGGGGGCTAAAGATACGCAGTATTTT.

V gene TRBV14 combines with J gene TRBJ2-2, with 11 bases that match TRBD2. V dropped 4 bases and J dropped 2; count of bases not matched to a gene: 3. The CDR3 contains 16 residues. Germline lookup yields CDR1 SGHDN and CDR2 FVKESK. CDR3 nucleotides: TGTGCCAGCAGCCTCAGACTAGCGGGAAACACCGGGGAGCTGTTTTTT. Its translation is CASSLRLAGNTGELFF.

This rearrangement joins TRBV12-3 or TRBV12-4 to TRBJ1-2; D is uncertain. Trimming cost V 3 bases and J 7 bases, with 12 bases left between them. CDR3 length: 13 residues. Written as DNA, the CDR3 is TGTGCCAGCAGTTTTACCAGCGCGTCTGGCTACACCTTC. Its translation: CASSFTSASGYTF.

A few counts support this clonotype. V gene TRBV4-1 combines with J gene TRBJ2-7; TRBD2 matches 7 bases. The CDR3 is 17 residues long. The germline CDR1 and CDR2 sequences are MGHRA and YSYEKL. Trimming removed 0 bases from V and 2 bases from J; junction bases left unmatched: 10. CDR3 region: CASSQDTLGAGTYEQYF. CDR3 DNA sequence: TGCGCCAGCAGCCAAGATACCCTAGGAGCGGGAACCTACGAGCAGTACTTC.

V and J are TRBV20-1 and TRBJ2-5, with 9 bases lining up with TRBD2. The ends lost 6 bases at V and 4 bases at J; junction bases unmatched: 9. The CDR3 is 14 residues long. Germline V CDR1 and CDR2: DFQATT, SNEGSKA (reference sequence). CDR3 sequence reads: CSAAPGTSIETQYF. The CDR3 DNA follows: TGCAGTGCAGCCCCCGGGACTAGCATAGAGACCCAGTACTTC.

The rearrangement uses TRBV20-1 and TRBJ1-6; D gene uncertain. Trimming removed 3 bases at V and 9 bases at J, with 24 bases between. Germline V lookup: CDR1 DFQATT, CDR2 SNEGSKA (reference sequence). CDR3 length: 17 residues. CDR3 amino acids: CSARDVDDILGSSPLHF. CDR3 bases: TGCAGTGCTAGGGATGTTGATGACATCTTGGGAAGTTCACCCCTCCACTTT.

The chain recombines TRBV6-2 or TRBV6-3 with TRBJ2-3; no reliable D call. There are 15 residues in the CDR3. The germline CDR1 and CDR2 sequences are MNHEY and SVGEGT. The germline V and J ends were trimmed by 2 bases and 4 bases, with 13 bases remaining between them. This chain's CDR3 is CASSYRTVLADTQYF. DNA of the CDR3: TGTGCCAGCAGTTACCGAACAGTGTTGGCAGATACGCAGTATTTT.

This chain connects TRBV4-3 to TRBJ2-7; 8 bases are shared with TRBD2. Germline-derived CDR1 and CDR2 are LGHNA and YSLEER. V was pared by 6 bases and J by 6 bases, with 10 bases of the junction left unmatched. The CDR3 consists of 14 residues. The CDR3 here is CASSRTVTSGEQYF. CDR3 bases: TGCGCCAGCAGTCGTACAGTAACTAGCGGCGAGCAGTACTTC.

Here the CDR3 DNA reads TGTGCCAGCAACCTAGGACAGAGGGGCTATGGCTACACCTTC. It is translated as CASNLGQRGYGYTF. The chain has TRBV28 and TRBJ1-2; a possible D gene is TRBD1 (6 bases). Looked up from germline, CDR1 is MDHEN and CDR2 is SYDVKM. V gave up 7 bases and J gave up 4 bases, with 16 bases separating them. The CDR3 loop spans 14 amino acids.

The chain's CDR3 is CASSFTVYTDTQYF. DNA for the CDR3: TGTGCCAGCAGCTTTACGGTATACACAGATACGCAGTATTTT. V usage is TRBV7-2 and J usage is TRBJ2-3, with D unresolved. The CDR3 has 14 residues. CDR1 is SGHTA, CDR2 FQGNSA, per germline. V lost 3 bases and J 2 bases, leaving 9 bases between the germline ends.

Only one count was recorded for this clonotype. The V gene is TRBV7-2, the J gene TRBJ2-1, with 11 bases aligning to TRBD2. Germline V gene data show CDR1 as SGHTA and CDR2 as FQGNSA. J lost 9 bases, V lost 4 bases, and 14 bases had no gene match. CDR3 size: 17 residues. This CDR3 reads CASSSNSGRVYPCEQFF. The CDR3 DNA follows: TGTGCCAGCAGCTCAAATAGCGGGAGGGTATACCCTTGTGAGCAGTTCTTC. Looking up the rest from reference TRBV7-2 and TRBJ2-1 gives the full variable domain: GAGVSQSPSNKVTEKGKDVELRCDPISGHTALYWYRQSLGQGLEFLIYFQGNSAPDKSGLPSDRFSAERTGGSVSTLTIQRTQQEDSAVYLCASSSNSGRVYPCEQFFGPGTRLTVL.

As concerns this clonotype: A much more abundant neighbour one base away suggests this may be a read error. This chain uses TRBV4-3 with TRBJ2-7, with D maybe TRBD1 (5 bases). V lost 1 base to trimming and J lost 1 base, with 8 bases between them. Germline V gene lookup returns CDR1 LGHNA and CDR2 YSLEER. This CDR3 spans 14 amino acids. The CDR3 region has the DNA TGCGCCAGCAGCCAAGGAAAGGGGTCCTACGAGCAGTACTTC. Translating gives CASSQGKGSYEQYF.

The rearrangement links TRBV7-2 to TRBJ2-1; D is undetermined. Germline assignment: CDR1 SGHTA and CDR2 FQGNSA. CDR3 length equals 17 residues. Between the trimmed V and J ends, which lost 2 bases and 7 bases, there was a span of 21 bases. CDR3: CASSLFVASDLLNEQFF. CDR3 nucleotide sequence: TGTGCCAGCAGCTTATTTGTCGCGTCGGACCTTTTGAATGAGCAGTTCTTC.

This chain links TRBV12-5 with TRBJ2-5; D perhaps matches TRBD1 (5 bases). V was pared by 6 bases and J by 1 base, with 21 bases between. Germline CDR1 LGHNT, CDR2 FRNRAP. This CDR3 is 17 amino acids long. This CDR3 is CASGLIPSAGFQETQYF. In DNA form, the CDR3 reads TGTGCTAGTGGGCTTATCCCCTCGGCAGGGTTCCAAGAGACCCAGTACTTC.

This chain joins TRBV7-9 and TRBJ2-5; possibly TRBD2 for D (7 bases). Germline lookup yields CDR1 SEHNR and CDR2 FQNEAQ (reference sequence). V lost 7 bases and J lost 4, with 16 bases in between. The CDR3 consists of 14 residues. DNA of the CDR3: TGTGCCAGCATCCTCGGGGGGCCGAGAGAGACCCAGTACTTC. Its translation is CASILGGPRETQYF. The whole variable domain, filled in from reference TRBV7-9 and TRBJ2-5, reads DTGVSQNPRHKITKRGQNVTFRCDPISEHNRLYWYRQTLGQGPEFLTYFQNEAQLEKSRLLSDRFSAERPKGSFSTLEIQRTEQGDSAMYLCASILGGPRETQYFGPGTRLLVL.

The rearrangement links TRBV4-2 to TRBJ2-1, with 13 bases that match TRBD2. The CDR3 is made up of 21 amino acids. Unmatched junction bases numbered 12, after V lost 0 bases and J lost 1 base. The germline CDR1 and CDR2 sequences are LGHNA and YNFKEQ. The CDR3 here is CASSQESVLAGGLISYNEQFF. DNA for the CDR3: TGTGCCAGCAGCCAAGAATCGGTACTAGCGGGGGGGTTAATATCCTACAATGAGCAGTTCTTC.

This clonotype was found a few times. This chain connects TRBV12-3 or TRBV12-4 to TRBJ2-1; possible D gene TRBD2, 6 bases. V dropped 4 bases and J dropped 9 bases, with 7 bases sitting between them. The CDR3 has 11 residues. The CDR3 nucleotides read TGTGCCAGCAGTTGGCGGGGTGAGCAGTTCTTC. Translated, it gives CASSWRGEQFF.

The CDR3 region is CASNLGGGRADTQYF. The DNA of the CDR3 is TGTGCCAGCAACCTAGGGGGGGGACGGGCAGATACGCAGTATTTT. V usage is TRBV28 and J usage is TRBJ2-3; tentative D call: TRBD2 (7 bases). V lost 7 bases and J 4 bases, leaving 18 bases between the germline ends. The CDR3 length is 15 residues. Germline V gene sequence: CDR1 MDHEN, CDR2 SYDVKM.

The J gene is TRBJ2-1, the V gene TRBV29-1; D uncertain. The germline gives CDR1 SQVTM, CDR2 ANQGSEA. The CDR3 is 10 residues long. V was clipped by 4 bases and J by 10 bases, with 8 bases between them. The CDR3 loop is CSVVSPEQFF. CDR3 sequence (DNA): TGCAGCGTTGTGTCCCCCGAGCAGTTCTTC.

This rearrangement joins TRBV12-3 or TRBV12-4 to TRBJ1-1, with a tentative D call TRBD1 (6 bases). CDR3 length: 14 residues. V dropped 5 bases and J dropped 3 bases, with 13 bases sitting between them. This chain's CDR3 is CASSVPGVDTEAFF. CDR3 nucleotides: TGTGCCAGCAGTGTCCCAGGGGTGGACACTGAAGCTTTCTTT.

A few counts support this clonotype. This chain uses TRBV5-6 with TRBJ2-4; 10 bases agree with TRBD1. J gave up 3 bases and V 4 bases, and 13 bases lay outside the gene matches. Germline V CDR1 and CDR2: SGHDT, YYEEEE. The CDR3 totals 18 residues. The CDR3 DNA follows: TGTGCCAGCAGCGGAACCGGGACAGGGGATTGGGGCAAAAACATTCAGTACTTC. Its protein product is CASSGTGTGDWGKNIQYF.